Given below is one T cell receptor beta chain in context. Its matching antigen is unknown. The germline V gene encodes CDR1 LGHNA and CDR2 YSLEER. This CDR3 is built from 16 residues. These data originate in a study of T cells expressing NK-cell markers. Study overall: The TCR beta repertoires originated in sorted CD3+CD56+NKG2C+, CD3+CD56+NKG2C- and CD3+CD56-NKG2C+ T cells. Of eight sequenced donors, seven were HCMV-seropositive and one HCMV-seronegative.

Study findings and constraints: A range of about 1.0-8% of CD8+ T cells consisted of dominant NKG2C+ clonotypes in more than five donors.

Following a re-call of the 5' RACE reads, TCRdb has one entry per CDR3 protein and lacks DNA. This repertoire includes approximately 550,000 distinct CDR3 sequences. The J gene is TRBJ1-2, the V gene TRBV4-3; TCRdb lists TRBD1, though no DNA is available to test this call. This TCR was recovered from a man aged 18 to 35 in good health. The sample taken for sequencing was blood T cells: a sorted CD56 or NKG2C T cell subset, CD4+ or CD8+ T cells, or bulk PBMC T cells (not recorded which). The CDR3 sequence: CASSQGLRDLYYGYTF.